Listed below are T cell receptor beta chains from one sample, sequenced in a study of blood T cell repertoires in COVID-19. The protocol was immunoSEQ multiplex PCR, while the TCRdb copy is restricted to in-frame clones and leaves out a portion. The sample has more than 200,000 clones; 84% are singletons. The source material was peripheral blood. The receptor set was obtained from a man between 60 and 75 years old with acute or convalescent COVID-19. Each CDR3 is given with its conserved first and last residue. The order of the fields is clone size, D gene, J gene, V gene, CDR3 DNA, CDR3 protein. The D gene is left open where the match is weak. The size field is filled for only some rows; it gives once, few, many or a size class.

.,TRBD2,TRBJ2-3,TRBV2,TGTGCCAGCAGGTACGGACTAGCGGGGGCAGATACGCAGTATTTT,CASRYGLAGADTQYF
.,TRBD2,TRBJ2-2,TRBV7-3,TGTGCCAGCGGGCCCCCGGGACTATCGACCGGGGAGCTGTTTTTT,CASGPPGLSTGELFF
once,TRBD1,TRBJ2-2,TRBV2,TGTGCCAGCAGTAGGGACAGCCTGAACACCGGGGAGCTGTTTTTT,CASSRDSLNTGELFF
.,TRBD2,TRBJ2-3,TRBV24-1,TGTGCCACCGCTACCGGGGGAGGGCCAGGGGATACGCAGTATTTT,CATATGGGPGDTQYF
.,TRBD1,TRBJ1-2,TRBV5-1,TGCGCCAGCAGCTTGACAGGGGCTCAAGGCTACACCTTC,CASSLTGAQGYTF
.,.,TRBJ1-2,TRBV13,TGTGCCAGCAGCACGACGGACTCGCACAACGCCGATGGCTACACCTTC,CASSTTDSHNADGYTF
few,.,TRBJ2-2,TRBV6-6,TGTGCCAGCAGCCGCGGACAGATCGCGAACACCGGGGAGCTGTTTTTT,CASSRGQIANTGELFF
.,.,TRBJ2-7,TRBV9,TGTGCCAGCAGTCCCGACTTTTCTCATTACTACGAGCAGTACTTC,CASSPDFSHYYEQYF
.,TRBD1,TRBJ2-1,TRBV7-9,TGTGCCAGCAGCTCAGGACAGGCCAGCTCCTACAATGAGCAGTTCTTC,CASSSGQASSYNEQFF
.,TRBD1,TRBJ1-1,TRBV11-1,TGTGCCAGCAGCCGGGACAGGGGCATAGCTTTCTTT,CASSRDRGIAFF
.,TRBD2,TRBJ2-1,TRBV6-1,TGTGCCAGCAGTGAACTAGCGGGGGGGCACAATGAGCAGTTCTTC,CASSELAGGHNEQFF
.,.,TRBJ2-1,TRBV27,TGTGCCAGCAGTCCTACCCCGGGACACTGGGATGAGCAGTTCTTC,CASSPTPGHWDEQFF
.,.,TRBJ2-7,TRBV6-6,TGTGCCAGCAGCGAGACAGCTTACGAGCAGTACTTC,CASSETAYEQYF
once,TRBD1,TRBJ1-5,TRBV29-1,TGCAGCGTTCGAACAGGGGGCCAGGGTCAGCCCCAGCATTTT,CSVRTGGQGQPQHF
.,.,TRBJ1-2,TRBV5-6,TGTGCCAGCAGCTTGGGACAGGCCAACACGGGCTACACCTTC,CASSLGQANTGYTF
few,.,TRBJ2-1,TRBV19,TGTGCCAGTAGCAAAGACGGGAGAAAGTACAATGAGCAGTTCTTC,CASSKDGRKYNEQFF
.,TRBD2,TRBJ2-1,TRBV7-6,TGTGCCAGCAGCTTAGCAGGCGGGAGGCCTTACAATGAGCAGTTCTTC,CASSLAGGRPYNEQFF
.,TRBD2,TRBJ2-3,TRBV7-3,TGTGCCAGCAGCCCTGCCAGCGGGGGGCCCACAGATACGCAGTATTTT,CASSPASGGPTDTQYF
once,.,TRBJ2-5,TRBV5-6,TGTGCCAGCAGCTTGGGACAGATCGAAGAGACCCAGTACTTC,CASSLGQIEETQYF
.,TRBD2,TRBJ2-5,TRBV3-1/TRBV3-2,TGTGCCAGCAGCCCTGGGGACGGGGGGAAGAGGGTCCAGTACTTC,CASSPGDGGKRVQYF
.,.,TRBJ1-2,TRBV7-9,TGTGCCAGCAGCTTAGCCCTCTCAGGCTGGATCGGCTACACCTTC,CASSLALSGWIGYTF
few,.,TRBJ1-2,TRBV7-8,TGTGCCAGCAGCTTAGCAAACAGTCAGGGCGCGAACTATGGCTACACCTTC,CASSLANSQGANYGYTF
.,TRBD1,TRBJ2-1,TRBV7-9,TGTGCCAGCAGGACCGGGACAGTATACAATGAGCAGTTCTTC,CASRTGTVYNEQFF
.,TRBD1,TRBJ2-5,TRBV7-9,TGTGCCAGCAGCTCACCACAGGGGGCGGGAGAGACCCAGTACTTC,CASSSPQGAGETQYF
.,.,TRBJ1-1,TRBV19,TGTGCCAGTAGTATAGCAGGGCGGGGGACTGAAGCTTTCTTT,CASSIAGRGTEAFF
once,.,TRBJ2-5,TRBV6-2/TRBV6-3,TGTGCCAGCAGTCGGCCTTCCGGGGAGACCCAGTACTTC,CASSRPSGETQYF
.,.,TRBJ1-2,TRBV5-1,TGCGCCAGCAGCGTCGGCAGGGGCGGCTATGGCTACACCTTC,CASSVGRGGYGYTF
.,.,TRBJ1-3,TRBV5-1,TGCGCCAGCAGCTCCGCCGGTCGCTCTGGAAACACCATATATTTT,CASSSAGRSGNTIYF
.,TRBD2,TRBJ2-1,TRBV6-2/TRBV6-3,TGTGCCAGCAGTGGGACCGGGACTAGCTCTCAGAGGGGCTACAATGAGCAGTTCTTC,CASSGTGTSSQRGYNEQFF
.,TRBD2,TRBJ2-1,TRBV9,TGTGCCAGCAGCGTAGATGTTAGCGGGAGGGGTAATGAGCAGTTCTTC,CASSVDVSGRGNEQFF
.,.,TRBJ1-2,TRBV7-9,TGTGCTACCCAAACAGGTCGACGTAACTATGGCTACACCTTC,CATQTGRRNYGYTF
.,.,TRBJ2-3,TRBV27,TGTGCCAGCAGTCCCCTCCCAGGAGGGCGCACAGATACGCAGTATTTT,CASSPLPGGRTDTQYF
.,.,TRBJ2-1,TRBV5-8,TGTGCCAGCAGCCTGGGGGAGACAGGCTACAATGAGCAGTTCTTC,CASSLGETGYNEQFF
.,.,TRBJ2-1,TRBV14,TGTGCCAGCAGCTCCCTTGGGCAGCCTTTGCAGTTCTTC,CASSSLGQPLQFF
.,TRBD2,TRBJ2-3,TRBV4-2,TGTGCCAGCAGCCAAGATCTAGCGGGTAGCACAGATACGCAGTATTTT,CASSQDLAGSTDTQYF
.,TRBD1,TRBJ1-4,TRBV5-1,TGCGCCAGCAGCTTGGTGGGGACAGGGTATGAAAAACTGTTTTTT,CASSLVGTGYEKLFF
.,TRBD1,TRBJ1-5,TRBV7-6,TGTGCCAGCAGCTTAGGTGGACAGGGGAATCAGCCCCAGCATTTT,CASSLGGQGNQPQHF
.,TRBD1,TRBJ2-1,TRBV19,TGTGCCAGTAGTATCGGGGACAGGGCCAATGAGCAGTTCTTC,CASSIGDRANEQFF
.,TRBD1,TRBJ2-1,TRBV15,TGTGCCACCATGGGACAGGGTTACAATGAGCAGTTCTTC,CATMGQGYNEQFF
.,TRBD1,TRBJ2-2,TRBV27,TGTGCCAGCAGTTTGACAGGGGCCGGGGAGCTGTTTTTT,CASSLTGAGELFF
.,.,TRBJ2-3,TRBV6-5,TGTGCCAGCAGTTACGGAGGAAGCGTTTCAGATACGCAGTATTTT,CASSYGGSVSDTQYF
.,TRBD1,TRBJ2-5,TRBV7-9,TGTGCCAGCAGCTTAGGGGGACAGGGGGCTACAGAGACCCAGTACTTC,CASSLGGQGATETQYF
.,.,TRBJ2-3,TRBV7-9,TGTGCCAGCAGGGAGTCGGCCACAGATACGCAGTATTTT,CASRESATDTQYF
once,.,TRBJ2-3,TRBV7-3,TGTGCCAGCAGCTCGACCCGACTAGAGGGGACAGATACGCAGTATTTT,CASSSTRLEGTDTQYF
.,TRBD2,TRBJ2-1,TRBV5-1,TGCGCCAGCAGCTTGCAGCGGGGGGACCGGGATGAGCAGTTCTTC,CASSLQRGDRDEQFF
.,TRBD1,TRBJ1-6,TRBV15,TGTGCCACCAGCAGAGATGAAAGGCAGGGGGGCTATAATTCACCCCTCCACTTT,CATSRDERQGGYNSPLHF
.,.,TRBJ1-1,TRBV7-3,TGTGCCAGCAGCTTACAGGGCGTGAACACTGAAGCTTTCTTT,CASSLQGVNTEAFF
.,.,TRBJ1-5,TRBV5-1,TGCGCCAGCAGCTTGGCCGGGGGGGGCAATCAGCCCCAGCATTTT,CASSLAGGGNQPQHF
.,.,TRBJ2-3,TRBV4-2,TGTGCCAGCAGCCAAGTACTGGGTCGGGGAGAATTCACAGATACGCAGTATTTT,CASSQVLGRGEFTDTQYF
.,TRBD1,TRBJ2-7,TRBV6-5,TGTGCCAGCAGTATCAGGACAGGGTACGAGCAGTACTTC,CASSIRTGYEQYF
.,TRBD2,TRBJ2-7,TRBV6-5,TGTGCCAGCAGTAATGTGGCGGGAGGGTTCTACGAGCAGTACTTC,CASSNVAGGFYEQYF
.,TRBD1,TRBJ2-1,TRBV18,TGTGCCAGCTCACGTCGGACAGGGAGGTCCTACAATGAGCAGTTCTTC,CASSRRTGRSYNEQFF
.,TRBD2,TRBJ2-5,TRBV2,TGTGCCAGCAGTGAGGGTCTAGCGGTACAACAAGAGACCCAGTACTTC,CASSEGLAVQQETQYF